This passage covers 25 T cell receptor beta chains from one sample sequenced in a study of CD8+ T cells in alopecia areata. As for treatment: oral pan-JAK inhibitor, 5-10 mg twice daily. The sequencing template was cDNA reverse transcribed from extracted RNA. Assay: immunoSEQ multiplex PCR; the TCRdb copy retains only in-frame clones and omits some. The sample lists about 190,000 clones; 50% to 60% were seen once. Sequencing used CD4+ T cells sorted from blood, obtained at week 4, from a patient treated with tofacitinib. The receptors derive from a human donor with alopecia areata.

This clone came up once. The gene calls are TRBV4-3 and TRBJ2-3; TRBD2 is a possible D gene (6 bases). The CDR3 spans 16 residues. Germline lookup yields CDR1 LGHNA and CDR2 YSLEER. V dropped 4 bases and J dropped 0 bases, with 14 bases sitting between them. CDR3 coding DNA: TGCGCCAGCAGCCTAATGGCGGGGACTAGCACAGATACGCAGTATTTT. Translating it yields CASSLMAGTSTDTQYF.

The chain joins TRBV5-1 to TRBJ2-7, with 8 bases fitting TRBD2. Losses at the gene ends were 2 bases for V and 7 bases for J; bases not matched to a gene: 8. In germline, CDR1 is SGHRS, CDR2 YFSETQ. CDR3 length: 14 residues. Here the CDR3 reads CASSFRAGAEEQYF. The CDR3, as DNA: TGCGCCAGCAGCTTCCGAGCGGGAGCTGAAGAGCAGTACTTC.

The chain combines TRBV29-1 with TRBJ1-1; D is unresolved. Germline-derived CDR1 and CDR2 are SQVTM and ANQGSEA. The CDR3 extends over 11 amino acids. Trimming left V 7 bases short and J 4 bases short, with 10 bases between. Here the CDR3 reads CSATVGTEAFF. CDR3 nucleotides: TGCAGCGCTACAGTGGGCACTGAAGCTTTCTTT.

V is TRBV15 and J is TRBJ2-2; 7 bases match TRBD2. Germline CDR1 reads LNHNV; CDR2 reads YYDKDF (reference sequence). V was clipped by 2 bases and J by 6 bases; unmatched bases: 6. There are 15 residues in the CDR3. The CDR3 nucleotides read TGTGCCACCAGCAGACGGGACTACCGGGCCGGGGAGCTGTTTTTT. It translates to CATSRRDYRAGELFF.

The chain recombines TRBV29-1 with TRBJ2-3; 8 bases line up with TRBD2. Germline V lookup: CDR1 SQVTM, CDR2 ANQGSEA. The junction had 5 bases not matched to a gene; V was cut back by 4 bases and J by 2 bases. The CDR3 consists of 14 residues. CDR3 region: CSVALLAATDTQYF. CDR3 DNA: TGCAGCGTTGCCCTACTAGCGGCCACAGATACGCAGTATTTT.

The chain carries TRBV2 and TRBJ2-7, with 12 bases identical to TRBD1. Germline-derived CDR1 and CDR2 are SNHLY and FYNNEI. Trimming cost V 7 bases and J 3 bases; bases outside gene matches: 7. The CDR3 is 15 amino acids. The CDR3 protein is CASTKGTGGVYEQYF. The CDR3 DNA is TGTGCCAGCACGAAGGGGACAGGGGGCGTCTACGAGCAGTACTTC.

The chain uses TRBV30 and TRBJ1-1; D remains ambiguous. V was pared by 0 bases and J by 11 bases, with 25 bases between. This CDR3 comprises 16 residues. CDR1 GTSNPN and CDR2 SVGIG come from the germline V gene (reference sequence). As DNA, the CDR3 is TGTGCCTGGAGTGTACTGGTATCGTCGGCGTTCGCTGCGGCTTTCTTT. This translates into CAWSVLVSSAFAAAFF. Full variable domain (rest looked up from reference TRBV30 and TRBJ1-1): SQTIHQWPATLVQPVGSPLSLECTVEGTSNPNLYWYRQAAGRGLQLLFYSVGIGQISSEVPQNLSASRPQDRQFILSSKKLLLSDSGFYLCAWSVLVSSAFAAAFFGQGTRLTVV.

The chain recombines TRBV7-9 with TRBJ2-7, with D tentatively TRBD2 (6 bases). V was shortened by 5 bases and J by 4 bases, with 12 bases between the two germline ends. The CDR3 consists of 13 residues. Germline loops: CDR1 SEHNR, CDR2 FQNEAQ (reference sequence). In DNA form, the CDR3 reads TGTGCCAGCAGCCCCGCTAGCGTATACGAGCAGTACTTC. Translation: CASSPASVYEQYF.

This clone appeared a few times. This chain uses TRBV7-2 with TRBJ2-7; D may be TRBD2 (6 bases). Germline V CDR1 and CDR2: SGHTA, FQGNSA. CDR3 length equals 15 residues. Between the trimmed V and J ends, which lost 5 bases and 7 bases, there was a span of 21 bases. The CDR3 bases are TGTGCCAGCAGCCAATTGGGGCTAGCGATTTGGGAGCAGTACTTC. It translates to CASSQLGLAIWEQYF.

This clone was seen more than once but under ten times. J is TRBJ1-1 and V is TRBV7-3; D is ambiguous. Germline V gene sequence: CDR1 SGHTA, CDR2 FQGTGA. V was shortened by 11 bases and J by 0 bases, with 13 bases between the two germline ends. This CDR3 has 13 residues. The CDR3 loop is CAPMSGMNTEAFF. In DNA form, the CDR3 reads TGTGCCCCAATGTCGGGCATGAACACTGAAGCTTTCTTT.

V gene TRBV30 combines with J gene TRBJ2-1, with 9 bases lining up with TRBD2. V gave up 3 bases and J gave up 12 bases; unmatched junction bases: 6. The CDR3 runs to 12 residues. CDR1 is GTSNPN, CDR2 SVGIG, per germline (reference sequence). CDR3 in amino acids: CAWRVSGRPQFF. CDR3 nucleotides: TGTGCCTGGAGAGTTAGCGGGAGACCGCAGTTCTTC.

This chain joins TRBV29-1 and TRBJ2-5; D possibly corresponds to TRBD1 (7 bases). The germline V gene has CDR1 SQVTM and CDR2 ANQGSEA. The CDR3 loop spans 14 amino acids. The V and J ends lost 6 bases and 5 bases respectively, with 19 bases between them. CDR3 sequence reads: CSVATGRGGETQYF. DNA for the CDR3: TGCAGCGTGGCGACAGGGCGCGGAGGGGAGACCCAGTACTTC.

The CDR3: CASRGDGPYEQYF. CDR3 DNA sequence: TGTGCCAGTCGAGGGGACGGACCCTACGAGCAGTACTTC. The chain links TRBV2 to TRBJ2-7; either TRBD1 or TRBD2 may supply D (5 bases each). V was cut by 9 bases and J by 2 bases, with 14 bases left in between. CDR1 SNHLY and CDR2 FYNNEI come from the germline V gene. CDR3 length: 13 amino acids.

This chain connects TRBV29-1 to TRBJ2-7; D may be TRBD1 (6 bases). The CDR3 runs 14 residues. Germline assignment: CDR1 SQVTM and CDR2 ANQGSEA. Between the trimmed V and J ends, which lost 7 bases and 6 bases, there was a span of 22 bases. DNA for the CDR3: TGCAGCGCCCAGACACAGGGTTTATCGGGCGAGCAGTACTTC. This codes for CSAQTQGLSGEQYF.

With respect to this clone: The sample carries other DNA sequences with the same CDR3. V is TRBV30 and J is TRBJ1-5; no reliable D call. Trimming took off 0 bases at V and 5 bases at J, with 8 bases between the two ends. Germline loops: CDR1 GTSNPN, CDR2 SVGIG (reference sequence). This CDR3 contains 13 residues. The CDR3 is CAWSVRSDQPQHF. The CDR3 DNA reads TGTGCCTGGAGTGTCCGGTCCGATCAGCCCCAGCATTTT.

This chain's CDR3 is CAWSGSNAEAFF. DNA for the CDR3: TGTGCCTGGAGTGGGTCTAACGCTGAAGCTTTCTTT. J is TRBJ1-1 and V is TRBV30; D is unresolved. The CDR3 is made up of 12 amino acids. Germline values: CDR1 GTSNPN, CDR2 SVGIG (reference sequence). V was clipped by 1 base and J by 6 bases, with 9 bases between them.

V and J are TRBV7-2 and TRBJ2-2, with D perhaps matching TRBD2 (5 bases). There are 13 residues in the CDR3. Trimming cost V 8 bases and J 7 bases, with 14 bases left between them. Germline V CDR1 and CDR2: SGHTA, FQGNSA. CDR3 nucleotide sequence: TGTGCCAGCGAGCGGAGGCGGGTCGGGGAGCTGTTTTTT. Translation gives CASERRRVGELFF.

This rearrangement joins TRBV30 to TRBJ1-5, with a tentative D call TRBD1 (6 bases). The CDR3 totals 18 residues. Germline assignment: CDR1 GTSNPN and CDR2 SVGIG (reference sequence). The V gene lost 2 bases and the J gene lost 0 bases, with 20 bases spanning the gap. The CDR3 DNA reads TGTGCCTGGAGTCCTTCCAGGGGAGGCCCCTTTAGCAATCAGCCCCAGCATTTT. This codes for CAWSPSRGGPFSNQPQHF. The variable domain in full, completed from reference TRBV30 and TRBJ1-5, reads SQTIHQWPATLVQPVGSPLSLECTVEGTSNPNLYWYRQAAGRGLQLLFYSVGIGQISSEVPQNLSASRPQDRQFILSSKKLLLSDSGFYLCAWSPSRGGPFSNQPQHFGDGTRLSIL.

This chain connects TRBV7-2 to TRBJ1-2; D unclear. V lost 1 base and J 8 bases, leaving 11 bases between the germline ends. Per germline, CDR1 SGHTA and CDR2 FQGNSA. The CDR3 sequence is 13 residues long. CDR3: CASSLEAGGGYTF. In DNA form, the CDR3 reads TGTGCCAGCAGCTTAGAGGCCGGCGGAGGCTACACCTTC.

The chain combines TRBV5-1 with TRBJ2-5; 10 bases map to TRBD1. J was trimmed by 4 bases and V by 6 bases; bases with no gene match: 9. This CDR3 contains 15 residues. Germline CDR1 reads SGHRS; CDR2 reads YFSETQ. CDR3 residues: CASKFTGTGVETQYF. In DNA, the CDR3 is TGCGCCAGCAAATTCACCGGGACAGGGGTAGAGACCCAGTACTTC.

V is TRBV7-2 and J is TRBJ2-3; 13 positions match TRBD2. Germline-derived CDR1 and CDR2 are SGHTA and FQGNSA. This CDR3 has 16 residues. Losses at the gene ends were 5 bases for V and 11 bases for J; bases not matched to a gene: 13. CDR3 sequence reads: CASSQQGLAGSNKQYF. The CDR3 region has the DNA TGTGCCAGCAGCCAACAGGGACTAGCGGGGTCTAACAAGCAGTATTTT.

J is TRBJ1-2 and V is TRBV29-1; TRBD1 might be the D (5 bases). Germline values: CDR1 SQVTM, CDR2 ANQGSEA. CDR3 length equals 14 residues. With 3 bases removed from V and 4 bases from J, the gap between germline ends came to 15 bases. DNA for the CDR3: TGCAGCGTTGATGAGGTGGCAGGGTCCTATGGCTACACCTTC. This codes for CSVDEVAGSYGYTF.

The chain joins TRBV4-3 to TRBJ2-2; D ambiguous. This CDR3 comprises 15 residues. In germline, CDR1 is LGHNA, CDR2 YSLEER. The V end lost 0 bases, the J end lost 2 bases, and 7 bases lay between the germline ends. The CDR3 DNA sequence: TGCGCCAGCAGCCAAGATGGACCAAACACCGGGGAGCTGTTTTTT. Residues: CASSQDGPNTGELFF.

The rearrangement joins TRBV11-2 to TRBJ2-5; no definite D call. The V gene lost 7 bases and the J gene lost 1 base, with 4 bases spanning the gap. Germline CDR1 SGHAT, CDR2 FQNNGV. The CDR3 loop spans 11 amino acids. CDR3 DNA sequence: TGTGCCAGCACCCCCCAAGAGACCCAGTACTTC. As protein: CASTPQETQYF. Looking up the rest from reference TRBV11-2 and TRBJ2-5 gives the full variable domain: EAGVAQSPRYKIIEKRQSVAFWCNPISGHATLYWYQQILGQGPKLLIQFQNNGVVDDSQLPKDRFSAERLKGVDSTLKIQPAKLEDSAVYLCASTPQETQYFGPGTRLLVL.

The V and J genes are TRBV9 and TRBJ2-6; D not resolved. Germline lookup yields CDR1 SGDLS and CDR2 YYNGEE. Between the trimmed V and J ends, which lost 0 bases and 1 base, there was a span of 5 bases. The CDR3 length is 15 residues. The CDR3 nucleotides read TGTGCCAGCAGCGTAGACGTTTCTGGGGCCAACGTCCTGACTTTC. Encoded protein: CASSVDVSGANVLTF.